These T cell receptor beta chains were read from a single sample in a study of cytomegalovirus exposure and HLA in healthy donors. Assay: immunoSEQ multiplex PCR; the TCRdb copy retains only in-frame clones and omits some. The sample carries more than 85,000 clones, 79% recorded once. Source material: PBMCs. The receptors originated from a male donor in good health and CMV-seropositive. Both conserved end residues are part of each CDR3. Each record gives: CDR3 protein, CDR3 DNA, D gene, V gene, J gene, clone size, CDR3 length. The D gene is left open where the match is weak. The listing skips clone size in some rows; elsewhere it reads once, few, many or a size class.

CDR3: CASARAGQGGYEQYF; DNA: TGTGCCAGCGCACGTGCGGGACAGGGGGGGTACGAGCAGTACTTC; D: TRBD1; V: TRBV25-1; J: TRBJ2-7; size: -; length: 15
CDR3: CATSGPLRGGLHTQYF; DNA: TGTGCCACCAGCGGGCCTTTGCGGGGGGGCCTCCATACGCAGTATTTT; D: TRBD2; V: TRBV15; J: TRBJ2-3; size: -; length: 16
CDR3: CASSSRPGQAANTGELFF; DNA: TGTGCCAGCAGCTCCCGACCCGGACAGGCCGCGAACACCGGGGAGCTGTTTTTT; D: TRBD1; V: TRBV11-1; J: TRBJ2-2; size: -; length: 18
CDR3: CASSQVVTGVGQPQHF; DNA: TGCGCCAGCAGCCAAGTTGTGACAGGGGTTGGTCAGCCCCAGCATTTT; D: TRBD1; V: TRBV4-3; J: TRBJ1-5; size: -; length: 16
CDR3: CASSPDRGRVAYEQYF; DNA: TGTGCCAGCAGCCCAGACAGGGGGCGCGTCGCCTACGAGCAGTACTTC; D: TRBD1; V: TRBV5-4; J: TRBJ2-7; size: -; length: 16
CDR3: CASSNGELNTEAFF; DNA: TGTGCCAGCAGTAACGGGGAGTTGAACACTGAAGCTTTCTTT; D: -; V: TRBV6-6; J: TRBJ1-1; size: few; length: 14
CDR3: CASRPGQKNIQYF; DNA: TGTGCCAGCAGGCCCGGACAGAAAAACATTCAGTACTTC; D: -; V: TRBV6-1; J: TRBJ2-4; size: -; length: 13
CDR3: CAWGRQGLHTGELFF; DNA: TGTGCCTGGGGCCGACAGGGATTACACACCGGGGAGCTGTTTTTT; D: TRBD1; V: TRBV30; J: TRBJ2-2; size: -; length: 15
CDR3: CASSFIGSNQPQHF; DNA: TGTGCCAGCAGCTTTATCGGGAGCAATCAGCCCCAGCATTTT; D: -; V: TRBV7-2; J: TRBJ1-5; size: -; length: 14
CDR3: CASRPTVRYGYTF; DNA: TGTGCCAGCAGGCCGACAGTGAGATATGGCTACACCTTC; D: -; V: TRBV6-1; J: TRBJ1-2; size: -; length: 13
CDR3: CASSQANYGYTF; DNA: TGTGCCAGCAGCCAGGCTAACTATGGCTACACCTTC; D: -; V: TRBV7-9; J: TRBJ1-2; size: -; length: 12
CDR3: CASSIRVNTEAFF; DNA: TGTGCCAGTAGTATACGAGTGAACACTGAAGCTTTCTTT; D: -; V: TRBV19; J: TRBJ1-1; size: -; length: 13
CDR3: CASKIVPPGTEAFF; DNA: TGTGCCAGCAAAATTGTTCCACCCGGGACTGAAGCTTTCTTT; D: -; V: TRBV25-1; J: TRBJ1-1; size: -; length: 14
CDR3: CASSQVGGGGGAENIQYF; DNA: TGTGCCAGCAGCCAAGTTGGGGGCGGCGGGGGGGCCGAAAACATTCAGTACTTC; D: TRBD2; V: TRBV4-2; J: TRBJ2-4; size: -; length: 18
CDR3: CASSTVNYGYTF; DNA: TGTGCCAGCAGTACAGTTAACTATGGCTACACCTTC; D: -; V: TRBV6-5; J: TRBJ1-2; size: -; length: 12
CDR3: CSAERQVVNYGYTF; DNA: TGCAGCGCAGAACGGCAGGTCGTTAACTATGGCTACACCTTC; D: -; V: TRBV29-1; J: TRBJ1-2; size: -; length: 14
CDR3: CASSHGQGFLGLEQYF; DNA: TGCGCCAGCAGCCACGGACAGGGTTTTTTGGGCCTCGAGCAGTACTTC; D: TRBD1; V: TRBV4-1; J: TRBJ2-7; size: -; length: 16
CDR3: CASSPTPPGTGGGEQYF; DNA: TGTGCCAGCAGTCCTACCCCCCCGGGGACAGGGGGAGGCGAGCAGTACTTC; D: TRBD1; V: TRBV27; J: TRBJ2-7; size: -; length: 17
CDR3: CASTPERGTYGYTF; DNA: TGTGCCAGTACCCCCGAAAGGGGAACCTATGGCTACACCTTC; D: -; V: TRBV19; J: TRBJ1-2; size: -; length: 14
CDR3: CASSLGTTGTEAFF; DNA: TGTGCCAGCAGCTTAGGAACGACAGGCACTGAAGCTTTCTTT; D: -; V: TRBV11-2; J: TRBJ1-1; size: few; length: 14
CDR3: CASSLQGVTYNEQFF; DNA: TGTGCCAGCAGCTTACAGGGGGTAACCTACAATGAGCAGTTCTTC; D: TRBD1; V: TRBV7-9; J: TRBJ2-1; size: -; length: 15
CDR3: CASSGLGQANIQYF; DNA: TGTGCCAGCAGCGGTCTAGGACAGGCAAACATTCAGTACTTC; D: -; V: TRBV21-1; J: TRBJ2-4; size: -; length: 14
CDR3: CASTAGEIASSNQPQHF; DNA: TGTGCCAGTACAGCCGGAGAAATAGCCTCCAGCAATCAGCCCCAGCATTTT; D: -; V: TRBV19; J: TRBJ1-5; size: -; length: 17
CDR3: CASRGQGGEKLFF; DNA: TGTGCCAGCAGGGGACAGGGTGGTGAAAAACTGTTTTTT; D: TRBD1; V: TRBV2; J: TRBJ1-4; size: -; length: 13
CDR3: CASSLTGRVKYEQYF; DNA: TGTGCCAGCAGCTTGACCGGCAGGGTAAAGTACGAGCAGTACTTC; D: -; V: TRBV5-6; J: TRBJ2-7; size: -; length: 15
CDR3: CASSESADYGYTF; DNA: TGTGCCAGCAGTGAATCGGCGGATTATGGCTACACCTTC; D: -; V: TRBV2; J: TRBJ1-2; size: -; length: 13
CDR3: CASSAYSGGSYNEQFF; DNA: TGTGCCAGCAGCGCTTATAGCGGGGGGTCCTACAATGAGCAGTTCTTC; D: TRBD2; V: TRBV7-3; J: TRBJ2-1; size: -; length: 16
CDR3: CASSSGTGGRETQYF; DNA: TGTGCCAGCAGTTCCGGGACAGGGGGCCGCGAGACCCAGTACTTC; D: TRBD1; V: TRBV27; J: TRBJ2-5; size: -; length: 15
CDR3: CAWGTGFFEQYF; DNA: TGTGCCTGGGGAACAGGGTTTTTCGAGCAGTACTTC; D: -; V: TRBV30; J: TRBJ2-7; size: -; length: 12